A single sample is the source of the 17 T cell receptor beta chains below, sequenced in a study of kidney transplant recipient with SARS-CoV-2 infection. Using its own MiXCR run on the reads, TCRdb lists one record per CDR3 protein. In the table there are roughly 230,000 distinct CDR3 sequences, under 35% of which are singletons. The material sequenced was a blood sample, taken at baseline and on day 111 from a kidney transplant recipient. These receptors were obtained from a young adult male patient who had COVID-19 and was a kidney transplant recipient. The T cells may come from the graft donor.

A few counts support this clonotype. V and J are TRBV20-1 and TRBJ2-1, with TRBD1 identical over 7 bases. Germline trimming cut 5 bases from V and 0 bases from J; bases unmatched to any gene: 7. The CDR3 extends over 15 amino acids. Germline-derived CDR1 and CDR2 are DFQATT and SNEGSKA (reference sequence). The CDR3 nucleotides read TGCAGTGCTGTCTTACAGGGGATCTCCTACAATGAGCAGTTCTTC. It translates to CSAVLQGISYNEQFF.

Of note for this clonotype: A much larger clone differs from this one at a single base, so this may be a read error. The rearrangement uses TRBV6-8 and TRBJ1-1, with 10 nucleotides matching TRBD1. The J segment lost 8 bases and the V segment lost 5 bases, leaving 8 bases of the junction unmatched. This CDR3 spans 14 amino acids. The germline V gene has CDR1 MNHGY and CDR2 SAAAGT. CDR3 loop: CASSIPPGQGEAFF. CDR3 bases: TGTGCCAGCAGTATTCCTCCGGGACAGGGGGAAGCTTTCTTT.

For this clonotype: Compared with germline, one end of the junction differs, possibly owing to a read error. The CDR3 sequence is CASSPALGLNGQFF. The CDR3 DNA reads TGTGCCAGTTCCCCGGCACTAGGGCTCAATGGGCAGTTCTTC. The chain combines TRBV7-6 with TRBJ2-3; D perhaps matches TRBD2 (5 bases). The closer fit of TRBJ2-1 to the DNA end suggests the J call may be wrong. The CDR3 loop spans 14 amino acids. Looked up from germline, CDR1 is SGHVS and CDR2 is FNYEAQ.

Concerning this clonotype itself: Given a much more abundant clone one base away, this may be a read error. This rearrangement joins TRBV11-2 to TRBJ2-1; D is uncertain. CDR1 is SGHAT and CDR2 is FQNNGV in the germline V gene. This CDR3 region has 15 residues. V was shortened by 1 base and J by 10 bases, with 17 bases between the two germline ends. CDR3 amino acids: CASSLGGPNLQEQFF. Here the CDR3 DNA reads TGTGCCAGCAGCTTAGGCGGACCAAACCTCCAAGAGCAGTTCTTC. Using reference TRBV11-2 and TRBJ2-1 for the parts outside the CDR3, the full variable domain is EAGVAQSPRYKIIEKRQSVAFWCNPISGHATLYWYQQILGQGPKLLIQFQNNGVVDDSQLPKDRFSAERLKGVDSTLKIQPAKLEDSAVYLCASSLGGPNLQEQFFGPGTRLTVL.

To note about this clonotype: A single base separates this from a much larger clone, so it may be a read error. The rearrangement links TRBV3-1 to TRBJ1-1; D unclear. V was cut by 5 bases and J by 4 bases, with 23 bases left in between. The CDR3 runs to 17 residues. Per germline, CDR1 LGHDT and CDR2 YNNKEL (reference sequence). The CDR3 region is CASSSGCPISIRTEAFF. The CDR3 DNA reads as TGTGCCAGCAGCTCTGGTTGTCCCATTTCAATTCGCACTGAAGCTTTCTTT.

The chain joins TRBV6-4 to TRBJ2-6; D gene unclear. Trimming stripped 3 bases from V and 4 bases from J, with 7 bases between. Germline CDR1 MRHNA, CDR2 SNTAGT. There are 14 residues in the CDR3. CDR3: CASSERTGANVLTF. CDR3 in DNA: TGTGCCAGCAGTGAGAGGACGGGGGCCAACGTCCTGACTTTC.

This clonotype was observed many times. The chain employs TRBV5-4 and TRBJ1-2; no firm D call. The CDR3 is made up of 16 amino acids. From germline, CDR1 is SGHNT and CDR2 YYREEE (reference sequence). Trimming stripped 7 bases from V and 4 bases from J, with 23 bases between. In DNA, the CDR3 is TGTGCCAGCGCGAACCCCGTACCAGGAAAGACCTATGGCTACACCTTC. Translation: CASANPVPGKTYGYTF.

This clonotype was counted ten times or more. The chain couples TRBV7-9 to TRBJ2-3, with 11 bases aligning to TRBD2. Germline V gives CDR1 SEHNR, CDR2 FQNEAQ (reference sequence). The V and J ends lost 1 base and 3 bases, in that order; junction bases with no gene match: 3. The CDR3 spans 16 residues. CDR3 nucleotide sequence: TGTGCCAGCAGCTTAGGGACTAGCGGGCCAACAGATACGCAGTATTTT. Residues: CASSLGTSGPTDTQYF.

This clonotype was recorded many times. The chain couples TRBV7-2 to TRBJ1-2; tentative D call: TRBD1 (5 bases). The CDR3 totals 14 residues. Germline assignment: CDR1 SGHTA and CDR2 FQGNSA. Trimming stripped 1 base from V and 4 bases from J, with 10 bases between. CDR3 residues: CASSLVGQGYGYTF. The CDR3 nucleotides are TGTGCCAGCAGCTTAGTAGGGCAGGGCTATGGCTACACCTTC.

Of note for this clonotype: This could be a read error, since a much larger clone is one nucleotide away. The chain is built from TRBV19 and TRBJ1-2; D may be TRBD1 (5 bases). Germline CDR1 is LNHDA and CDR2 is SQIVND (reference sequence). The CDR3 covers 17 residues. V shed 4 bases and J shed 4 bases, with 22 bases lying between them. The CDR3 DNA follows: TGTGCCAGTAGTACAGTAAGGACAAATCGAAAGACCTATGGCTACACCTTC. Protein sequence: CASSTVRTNRKTYGYTF.

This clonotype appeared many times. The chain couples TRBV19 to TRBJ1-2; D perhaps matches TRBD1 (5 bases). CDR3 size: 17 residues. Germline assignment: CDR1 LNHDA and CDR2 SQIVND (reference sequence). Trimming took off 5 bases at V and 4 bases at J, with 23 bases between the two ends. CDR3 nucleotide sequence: TGTGCCAGTAGTCGGGAATGGACAAATCGAAAGACCTATGGCTACACCTTC. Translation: CASSREWTNRKTYGYTF.

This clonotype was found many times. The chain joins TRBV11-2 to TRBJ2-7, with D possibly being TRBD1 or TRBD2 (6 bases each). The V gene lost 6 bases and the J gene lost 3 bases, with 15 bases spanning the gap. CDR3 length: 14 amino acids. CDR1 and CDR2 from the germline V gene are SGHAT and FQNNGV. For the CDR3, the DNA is TGTGCCAGCAGTTCTTCTGGGGGGCTCTACGAGCAGTACTTC. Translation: CASSSSGGLYEQYF. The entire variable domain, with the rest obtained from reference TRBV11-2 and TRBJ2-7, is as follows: EAGVAQSPRYKIIEKRQSVAFWCNPISGHATLYWYQQILGQGPKLLIQFQNNGVVDDSQLPKDRFSAERLKGVDSTLKIQPAKLEDSAVYLCASSSSGGLYEQYFGPGTRLTVT.

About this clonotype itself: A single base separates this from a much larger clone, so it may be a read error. The CDR3 DNA reads TGCAGCGCCTACCAGAATCAACTCGGGGAGCTGTTTTTT. Translation: CSAYQNQLGELFF. This chain connects TRBV20-1 to TRBJ2-2; no clear D. The CDR3 consists of 13 residues. Per the germline V gene, CDR1 is DFQATT and CDR2 is SNEGSKA (reference sequence).

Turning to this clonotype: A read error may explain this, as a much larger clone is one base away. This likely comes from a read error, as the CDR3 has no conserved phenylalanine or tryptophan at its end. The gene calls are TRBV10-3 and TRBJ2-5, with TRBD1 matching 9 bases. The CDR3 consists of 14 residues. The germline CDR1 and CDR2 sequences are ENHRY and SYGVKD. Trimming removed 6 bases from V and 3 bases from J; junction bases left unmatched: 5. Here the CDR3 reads CAISLRDREETQYS. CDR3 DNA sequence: TGTGCCATCAGCCTCCGGGACAGGGAAGAGACCCAGTACTCC.

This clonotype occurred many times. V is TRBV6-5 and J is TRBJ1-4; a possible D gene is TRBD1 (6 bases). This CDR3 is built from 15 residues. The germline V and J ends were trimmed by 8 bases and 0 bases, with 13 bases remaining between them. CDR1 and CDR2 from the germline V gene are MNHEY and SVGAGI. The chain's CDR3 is CASGEYRATNEKLFF. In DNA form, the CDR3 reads TGTGCCAGCGGCGAATACAGGGCAACTAATGAAAAACTGTTTTTT.

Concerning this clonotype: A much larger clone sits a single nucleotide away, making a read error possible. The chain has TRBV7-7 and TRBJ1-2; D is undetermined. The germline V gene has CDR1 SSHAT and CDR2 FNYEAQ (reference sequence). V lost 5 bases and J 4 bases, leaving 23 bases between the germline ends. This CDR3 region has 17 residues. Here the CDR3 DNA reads TGTGCCAGCAGCGCTTCCCTTAGGTGCCGAAAGACCTATGGCTACACCTTC. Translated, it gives CASSASLRCRKTYGYTF. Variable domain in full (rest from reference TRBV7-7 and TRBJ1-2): GAGVSQSPRYKVTKRGQDVTLRCDPISSHATLYWYQQALGQGPEFLTYFNYEAQPDKSGLPSDRFSAERPEGSISTLTIQRTEQRDSAMYRCASSASLRCRKTYGYTFGSGTRLTVV.

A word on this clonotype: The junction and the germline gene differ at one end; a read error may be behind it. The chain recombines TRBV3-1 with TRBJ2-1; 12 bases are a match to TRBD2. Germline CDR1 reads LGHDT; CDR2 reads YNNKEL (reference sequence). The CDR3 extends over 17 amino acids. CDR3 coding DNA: TGTGCCGGCAGCCAGGCTAGCGGGAGGGCTGAATACAATGAGCAGTTCTTC. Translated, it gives CAGSQASGRAEYNEQFF.